This T cell receptor beta chain appears in the sequencing data of a study of blood T cells in healthy people across ages. Then a second PCR, running about 7 to 11 cycles, was carried out with a sample-barcoded 5' primer and a J-beta primer mix. TCRdb reprocessed the 5' RACE reads via MiXCR and lists one record per CDR3 protein. This sample has 700,000 to 950,000 distinct CDR3 sequences; about 62% occur once, and the top ten carry around 20%. CDR3 size: 14 residues. Germline CDR1 is SGHTA and CDR2 is FQGNSA. The V end lost 5 bases, the J end lost 2 bases, and 10 bases lay between the germline ends. This clonotype was recorded a few times. As yet, its antigen is unknown. Study-level points and caveats: It was found that TCR beta diversity correlated strongly with the percentage of naive T cells.

This sequence was found in a man aged 25-40 years in good health. The sample consisted of blood. J is TRBJ1-5 and V is TRBV7-2; tentative D call: TRBD1 (5 bases). CDR3 sequence (DNA): TGTGCCAGCAGCAAGAGGGGCGGCAATCAGCCCCAGCATTTT. This codes for CASSKRGGNQPQHF.